These 26 T cell receptor beta chains were all obtained from the same sample, sequenced in a study of T cells after posttransplantation cyclophosphamide. A marrow graft followed busulfan-fludarabine conditioning, with cyclophosphamide on days +3 and +4. TCRdb's copy holds only in-frame clones and misses some; the assay was immunoSEQ multiplex PCR. This sample comprises some 10,000 clones, none seen once only. The sequencing here drew on PBMCs, taken after allogeneic stem cell transplant with posttransplant cyclophosphamide. These receptors all stem from a female patient in her 40s who received an allogeneic stem cell transplant from a related donor, was CMV-positive, and had no GVHD. Some T cells may arise from the graft donor.

This clone came up many times. V is TRBV19 and J is TRBJ2-7; perhaps TRBD1 as D (5 bases). This CDR3 is built from 12 residues. The V gene lost 4 bases and the J gene lost 7 bases, with 11 bases spanning the gap. Germline V gene data show CDR1 as LNHDA and CDR2 as SQIVND (reference sequence). Here the CDR3 reads CASSTDRGEQYF. The CDR3 coding sequence is TGTGCCAGTAGTACCGACAGAGGAGAGCAGTACTTC.

This clone was detected only a few times. The gene calls are TRBV27 and TRBJ1-6; possibly TRBD1 for D (5 bases). Trimming pared 8 bases from V and 6 bases from J, leaving 17 bases between. The CDR3 consists of 15 residues. Germline CDR1 is MNHEY and CDR2 is SMNVEV (reference sequence). CDR3 bases: TGTGCCAGCCTGGGGGGGAGTTTGTTTAATTCACCCCTCCACTTT. Amino acids: CASLGGSLFNSPLHF.

This clone was observed at least ten times. The chain uses TRBV18 and TRBJ2-1; 7 bases are a match to TRBD2. Germline-derived CDR1 and CDR2 are KGHSH and LQKENI. V lost 2 bases and J lost 5; bases outside the gene matches: 6. The CDR3 is made up of 15 amino acids. The DNA of the CDR3 is TGTGCCAGCTCACCATCCCAAACTAGCGACAATGAGCAGTTCTTC. Protein sequence: CASSPSQTSDNEQFF.

This clone was seen many times. The chain joins TRBV2 to TRBJ1-1; the D gene is possibly TRBD1 (5 bases). Germline V gene data show CDR1 as SNHLY and CDR2 as FYNNEI. This CDR3 is 14 amino acids long. Trimming removed 2 bases at V and 4 bases at J, with 11 bases between. CDR3: CASSEIGVGTEAFF. The DNA for the CDR3 is TGTGCCAGCAGTGAAATAGGGGTAGGCACTGAAGCTTTCTTT.

This clone was detected many times. V and J are TRBV5-4 and TRBJ2-6; 7 bases line up with TRBD1. The CDR3 runs to 16 residues. Germline V lookup: CDR1 SGHNT, CDR2 YYREEE (reference sequence). Losses at the gene ends were 4 bases for V and 4 bases for J; bases not matched to a gene: 8. CDR3 DNA: TGTGCCAGCAGCATAGGGGGCGCTACCGGGGCCAACGTCCTGACTTTC. Translation gives CASSIGGATGANVLTF. The complete variable domain, with remaining parts taken from reference TRBV5-4 and TRBJ2-6, reads ETGVTQSPTHLIKTRGQQVTLRCSSQSGHNTVSWYQQALGQGPQFIFQYYREEENGRGNFPPRFSGLQFPNYSSELNVNALELDDSALYLCASSIGGATGANVLTFGAGSRLTVL.

The V gene is TRBV27, the J gene TRBJ2-5, with 7 bases matching TRBD2. The J call may not be correct, given that the DNA end is closer to TRBJ2-7. CDR1 is MNHEY and CDR2 is SMNVEV in the germline V gene (reference sequence). The CDR3 is 14 amino acids. CDR3 DNA: TGTGCCAGCAGTCCGGGACTACACTCCTACGAGCAGTACTTC. It is translated as CASSPGLHSYEQYF.

The sample holds many counts of this clone. The chain recombines TRBV6-4 with TRBJ2-1, with D uncertain. Trimming stripped 2 bases from V and 3 bases from J, with 11 bases between. In germline, CDR1 is MRHNA, CDR2 SNTAGT. This CDR3 has 15 residues. The CDR3 here is CASSDGPGFYNEQFF. CDR3 sequence (DNA): TGTGCCAGCAGTGACGGGCCAGGCTTCTACAATGAGCAGTTCTTC.

This clone appeared many times. CDR3 sequence (DNA): TGTGCCAGCAGCCCAGGAGGGGGGGAATCCTACGAGCAGTACTTC. It yields the protein CASSPGGGESYEQYF. The chain employs TRBV7-2 and TRBJ2-7; D may be TRBD2 (7 bases). The germline gives CDR1 SGHTA, CDR2 FQGNSA. Trimming took 5 bases from V and 1 from J, leaving 15 bases between them. The CDR3 loop spans 15 amino acids. Using reference TRBV7-2 and TRBJ2-7 for the parts outside the CDR3, the full variable domain is GAGVSQSPSNKVTEKGKDVELRCDPISGHTALYWYRQSLGQGLEFLIYFQGNSAPDKSGLPSDRFSAERTGGSVSTLTIQRTQQEDSAVYLCASSPGGGESYEQYFGPGTRLTVT.

This clone was seen ten or more times. The genes are TRBV2 and TRBJ1-6; D ambiguous. This CDR3 comprises 13 residues. The V end lost 3 bases, the J end lost 9 bases, and 9 bases lay between the germline ends. Germline CDR1 reads SNHLY; CDR2 reads FYNNEI. CDR3 nucleotides: TGTGCCAGCAGTGAGAGGCTTAGTTCACCCCTCCACTTT. It yields the protein CASSERLSSPLHF.

This clone was observed many times. This chain joins TRBV7-9 and TRBJ2-5, with TRBD2 matching 13 bases. The trim removed 5 bases at V and 5 bases at J, leaving 8 bases unmatched. The CDR3 totals 16 residues. CDR1 SEHNR and CDR2 FQNEAQ come from the germline V gene (reference sequence). The CDR3 region is CASSLGLAGARETQYF. The CDR3 bases are TGTGCCAGCAGCCTAGGACTAGCGGGAGCAAGGGAGACCCAGTACTTC.

Many counts were recorded for this clone. The J gene is TRBJ2-3, the V gene TRBV6-1; D is perhaps TRBD1 (5 bases). The CDR3 totals 13 residues. V was trimmed by 5 bases and J by 5 bases, leaving 11 bases between them. CDR1 and CDR2 from the germline V gene are MNHNS and SASEGT. CDR3 nucleotides: TGTGCCAGCAGTAGAAAAGACAGAGATACGCAGTATTTT. Its translation: CASSRKDRDTQYF.

In its sample, this clone was seen many times. The chain has TRBV5-1 and TRBJ1-1, with 11 bases matching TRBD1. The germline CDR1 and CDR2 sequences are SGHRS and YFSETQ. Trimming removed 4 bases from V and 2 bases from J; junction bases left unmatched: 4. This CDR3 has 15 residues. CDR3 residues: CASSRTGGGNTEAFF. The CDR3 DNA reads as TGCGCCAGCAGCCGGACAGGGGGCGGTAACACTGAAGCTTTCTTT. Full variable domain (rest looked up from reference TRBV5-1 and TRBJ1-1): KAGVTQTPRYLIKTRGQQVTLSCSPISGHRSVSWYQQTPGQGLQFLFEYFSETQRNKGNFPGRFSGRQFSNSRSEMNVSTLELGDSALYLCASSRTGGGNTEAFFGQGTRLTVV.

Notes on this clone: An end of the junction differs from the germline gene, which may be a read error. This rearrangement joins TRBV4-1 to TRBJ2-1, with D possibly matching TRBD1 (6 bases). Germline CDR1 reads MGHRA; CDR2 reads YSYEKL. The CDR3 loop spans 19 amino acids. The chain's CDR3 is CASSQVGGRVRLAYNERFF. CDR3 coding DNA: TGCGCCAGCAGCCAAGTAGGGGGTAGGGTGCGCCTGGCCTACAATGAGCGGTTCTTC.

This clone is labeled as medium-sized. V is TRBV10-3 and J is TRBJ1-2, with a possible D match to TRBD1 (6 bases). This CDR3 is 15 amino acids long. Germline-derived CDR1 and CDR2 are ENHRY and SYGVKD. V lost 2 bases and J 8 bases, leaving 18 bases between the germline ends. For the CDR3, the DNA is TGTGCCATCAGTGAGCGCGAGGGACAACTGGAGGGCTACACCTTC. The encoded protein is CAISEREGQLEGYTF.

This clone showed up many times. The chain combines TRBV5-4 with TRBJ1-2; maybe TRBD1 (6 bases). CDR1 and CDR2 (germline): SGHNT, YYREEE (reference sequence). Between the trimmed V and J ends, which lost 4 bases and 8 bases, there was a span of 27 bases. This CDR3 has 17 residues. CDR3 coding DNA: TGTGCCAGCAGCCTCCCTCCGGGGGGGGCGCCCGGGGAGGGCTACACCTTC. This codes for CASSLPPGGAPGEGYTF.

This clone showed up many times. The gene calls are TRBV27 and TRBJ1-6; 10 bases fit TRBD1. Losses at the gene ends were 5 bases for V and 9 bases for J; bases not matched to a gene: 4. This CDR3 is 14 amino acids long. Germline V gives CDR1 MNHEY, CDR2 SMNVEV (reference sequence). CDR3 loop: CASSPRTGGSPLHF. The CDR3 region has the DNA TGTGCCAGCAGTCCCCGGACAGGGGGTTCACCCCTCCACTTT.

This clone appeared many times. V usage is TRBV10-1 and J usage is TRBJ2-3, with a weak D call TRBD1 (6 bases). V dropped 8 bases and J dropped 2 bases, with 11 bases sitting between them. Germline V gives CDR1 WNHNN, CDR2 SYGVQD (reference sequence). This CDR3 is 13 amino acids long. This CDR3 reads CASRQDLTDTQYF. For the CDR3, the DNA is TGCGCCAGCCGACAGGATCTCACAGATACGCAGTATTTT.

Ten or more counts support this clone. The chain couples TRBV2 to TRBJ1-6; the D gene is possibly TRBD1 (5 bases). The CDR3 runs to 13 residues. Germline CDR1 SNHLY, CDR2 FYNNEI. Between the trimmed V and J ends, which lost 7 bases and 9 bases, there was a span of 13 bases. DNA of the CDR3: TGTGCCAGCATGGGACTCAACCCTTCACCCCTCCACTTT. Its translation is CASMGLNPSPLHF.

This clone was observed many times. The chain combines TRBV5-1 with TRBJ2-3; 7 bases map to TRBD2. The germline CDR1 and CDR2 sequences are SGHRS and YFSETQ. The CDR3 has 15 amino acids. The J segment lost 3 bases and the V segment lost 1 base, leaving 5 bases of the junction unmatched. The CDR3 sequence: CASSLMGLQTDTQYF. CDR3 nucleotides: TGCGCCAGCAGCTTGATGGGACTACAAACAGATACGCAGTATTTT.

This clone occurred many times. The V call is TRBV12-5, the J call TRBJ2-1; 12 positions match TRBD2. Germline assignment: CDR1 LGHNT and CDR2 FRNRAP. V trimming: 1 base; J trimming: 9 bases; junction bases outside the gene matches: 13. This CDR3 is built from 18 residues. This CDR3 reads CASGLGTRLAGVLSEQFF. The DNA of the CDR3 is TGTGCTAGTGGTTTGGGTACCAGACTAGCGGGAGTCTTAAGTGAGCAGTTCTTC.

This clone has at least ten counts. V is TRBV6-5 and J is TRBJ2-7; 7 bases map to TRBD1. This CDR3 has 15 residues. Germline CDR1 is MNHEY and CDR2 is SVGAGI. Unmatched junction bases numbered 10, after V lost 5 bases and J lost 3 bases. The CDR3 sequence is CASSHHRDSSYEQYF. CDR3 sequence (DNA): TGTGCCAGCAGTCACCACCGGGACAGTAGCTACGAGCAGTACTTC.

The V gene is TRBV6-1, the J gene TRBJ2-2; D is unresolved. This CDR3 comprises 16 residues. CDR1 and CDR2 from the germline V gene are MNHNS and SASEGT. With 3 bases removed from V and 2 bases from J, the gap between germline ends came to 13 bases. The CDR3 sequence: CASSERNKGNTGELFF. The CDR3, as DNA: TGTGCCAGCAGTGAGAGGAACAAAGGAAACACCGGGGAGCTGTTTTTT.

This clone was observed at least ten times. V gene TRBV2 combines with J gene TRBJ2-5; 10 bases map to TRBD1. The J segment lost 4 bases and the V segment lost 6 bases, leaving 5 bases of the junction unmatched. There are 14 residues in the CDR3. Per the germline V gene, CDR1 is SNHLY and CDR2 is FYNNEI. Here the CDR3 reads CASRTGGGGETQYF. In DNA form, the CDR3 reads TGTGCCAGCAGGACAGGGGGCGGAGGAGAGACCCAGTACTTC.

This clone has ten or more counts. This chain links TRBV6-4 with TRBJ2-2, with D tentatively TRBD2 (6 bases). V was trimmed by 0 bases and J by 3 bases, leaving 14 bases between them. Germline CDR1 reads MRHNA; CDR2 reads SNTAGT. CDR3 size: 17 residues. CDR3 sequence (DNA): TGTGCCAGCAGTGACTCTGGGGGGAGAGTGGACACCGGGGAGCTGTTTTTT. Its protein is CASSDSGGRVDTGELFF.

This clone was counted many times. The V and J genes are TRBV7-2 and TRBJ2-5; D is uncertain. CDR3 length: 11 amino acids. V lost 1 base, J lost 7 bases, and 4 bases lay in between. Germline CDR1 reads SGHTA; CDR2 reads FQGNSA. The CDR3 coding sequence is TGTGCCAGCAGCTTAGTACTGACCCAGTACTTC. This gives the protein CASSLVLTQYF.

This clone has just a few counts. The V gene is TRBV7-6, the J gene TRBJ2-5; 8 nucleotides align to TRBD1. The J call may be faulty, since TRBJ2-7 better matches the DNA end. The CDR3 extends over 15 amino acids. Germline V lookup: CDR1 SGHVS, CDR2 FNYEAQ. Here the CDR3 DNA reads TGTGCCAGCAGCTCTCGGACAGGGAAATCCTACGAGCAGTACTTC. Translation gives CASSSRTGKSYEQYF.